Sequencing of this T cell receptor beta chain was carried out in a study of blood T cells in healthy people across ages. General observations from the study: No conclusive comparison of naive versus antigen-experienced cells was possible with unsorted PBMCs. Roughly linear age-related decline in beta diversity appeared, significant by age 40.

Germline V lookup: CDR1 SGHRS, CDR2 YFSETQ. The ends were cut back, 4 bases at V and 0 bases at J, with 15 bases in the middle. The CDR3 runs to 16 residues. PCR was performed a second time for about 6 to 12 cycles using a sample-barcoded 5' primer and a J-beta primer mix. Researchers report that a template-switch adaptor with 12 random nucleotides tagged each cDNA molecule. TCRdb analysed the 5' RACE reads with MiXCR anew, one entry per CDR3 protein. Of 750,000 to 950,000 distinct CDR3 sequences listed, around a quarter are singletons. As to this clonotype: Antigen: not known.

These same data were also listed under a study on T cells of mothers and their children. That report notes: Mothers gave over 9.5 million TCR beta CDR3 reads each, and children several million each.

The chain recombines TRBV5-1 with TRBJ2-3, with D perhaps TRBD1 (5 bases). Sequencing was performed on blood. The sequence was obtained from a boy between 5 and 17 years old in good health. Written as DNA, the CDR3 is TGCGCCAGCAGCGGCGTACAGGCCCCTAGCACAGATACGCAGTATTTT. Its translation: CASSGVQAPSTDTQYF.